This T cell receptor beta chain was sequenced for a study of blood T cells in healthy people across ages. This clonotype was found many times. The CDR3 consists of 15 residues. Losses at the gene ends were 5 bases for V and 2 bases for J; bases not matched to a gene: 4. Germline CDR1 MNHNS, CDR2 SASEGT. Primed by a sample-barcoded 5' primer and a J-beta primer mix, a second PCR proceeded for 7 to 11 cycles. Tags on each cDNA molecule came from a template-switch adaptor with 12 random nucleotides. TCRdb redid the calling of the 5' RACE reads with MiXCR, one entry per CDR3 protein. Of 800,000 or so distinct CDR3 sequences listed, 20% to 25% are singletons. The same sample was also used in a study of T cells of mothers and their children.

The sequenced sample was blood. The V and J genes are TRBV6-1 and TRBJ2-3, with 10 bases aligning to TRBD2. This receptor was identified in a boy younger than 18 in good health. The CDR3 here is CASSPGTSATDTQYF. CDR3 bases: TGTGCCAGCAGTCCCGGGACTAGCGCCACAGATACGCAGTATTTT.